This TCR beta chain derives from a study of T cells in Graves' hyperthyroidism and ophthalmopathy. The CDR3 is 12 amino acids. Germline loops: CDR1 LNHDA, CDR2 SQIVND (reference sequence). The V end lost 5 bases, the J end lost 8 bases, and 12 bases lay between the germline ends. This clonotype came up many times. RNA transcripts provided the source from which TCR beta CDR3 regions were amplified. HTBI primers were employed in a first-round RT-PCR of the TCR CDR3. MiXCR, applied by TCRdb to the multiplex PCR reads, yields one record per CDR3 protein. The sample consists of some 500,000 distinct CDR3 sequences, approximately 25% of them appearing once.

The sequence was collected from a woman aged 25-40 years with Graves' ophthalmopathy. Sequenced material: blood. The rearrangement joins TRBV19 to TRBJ1-2; D gene unclear. The chain's CDR3 is CASSVLEEGYTF. In nucleotides, the CDR3 is TGTGCCAGTAGTGTACTCGAAGAGGGCTACACCTTC.